The source of this TCR beta chain is a study of blood T cell repertoires in COVID-19. For the study at large: The analysed material was cDNA or gDNA that came from T cells, B-cell-depleted T cells, or PBMCs.

This clone was observed once. V lost 4 bases and J 4 bases, leaving 7 bases between the germline ends. Germline V gives CDR1 SGHDT, CDR2 YYEEEE. The CDR3 loop spans 12 amino acids. Assay: immunoSEQ multiplex PCR; the TCRdb copy retains only in-frame clones and omits some. The sample lists 2,500 to 4,000 clones; roughly nine tenths were seen once. This TCR was recovered from a human donor with active COVID-19. The donor label of this sample is uncertain. The sample consisted of peripheral blood. The rearrangement joins TRBV5-6 to TRBJ2-3, with no clear D. Here the CDR3 DNA reads TGTGCCAGCAGCATAGCCCCAGATACGCAGTATTTT. Its translation: CASSIAPDTQYF.